This entry describes one T cell receptor (beta chain). The antigen remains unidentified. This record belongs to a study of high-grade serous ovarian cancer treatment subgroups. Looking at the study overall: On average, just over 14,000 reads and 7,000 to 8,500 unique TCR beta rearrangements were obtained per sample. Study results and caveats: The analyses considered CDR3 and ignored CDR1 and CDR2. Tumors within one patient showed repertoire similarity of about 0.1 to 0.8.

Repertoires were generated with immunoSEQ multiplex PCR, while TCRdb's copy carries only in-frame clones and drops some. Of under 10,000 clones listed, 60% to 85% were seen once; the top ten hold 5% to 7%. Germline-derived CDR1 and CDR2 are MNHEY and SVGAGI. Between the trimmed V and J ends, which lost 2 bases and 7 bases, there was a span of 3 bases. The CDR3 spans 12 residues. Tumor samples were taken before definitive surgery or chemotherapy. The sequence derives from a human donor with high-grade serous ovarian cancer. The specimen sequenced was tumor tissue. The V and J genes are TRBV6-5 and TRBJ1-6; D is ambiguous. As DNA, the CDR3 is TGTGCCAGCAGTTACGTCAATTCACCCCTCCACTTT. This gives the protein CASSYVNSPLHF.